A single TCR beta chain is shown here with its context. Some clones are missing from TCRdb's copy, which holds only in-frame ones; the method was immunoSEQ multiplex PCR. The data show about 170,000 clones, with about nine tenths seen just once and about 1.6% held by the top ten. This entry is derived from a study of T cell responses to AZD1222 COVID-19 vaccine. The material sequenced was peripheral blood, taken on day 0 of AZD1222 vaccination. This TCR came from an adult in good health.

CDR3 coding DNA: TGTGCCAGCAGTTCCCGGGGGGCAGGGAGCAATCAGCCCCAGCATTTT. Amino acid sequence: CASSSRGAGSNQPQHF. V is TRBV27 and J is TRBJ1-5; D possibly corresponds to TRBD1 (6 bases). V gave up 4 bases and J gave up 1 base, with 14 bases separating them. This CDR3 region has 16 residues. Germline V gene data show CDR1 as MNHEY and CDR2 as SMNVEV (reference sequence).